This T cell receptor (beta chain) came from a study of T cells in Graves' hyperthyroidism and ophthalmopathy (dated by TCRdb to about 2019). Context from the whole study: Peripheral blood was sampled at the time of initial diagnosis, prior to any treatment. A discovery cohort of roughly 96 patients, approximately 44 with Graves' ophthalmopathy and about 60 with stable Graves' hyperthyroidism, was used to find distinguishing TCR V-J signatures. Prospective prediction of ophthalmopathy was tested in an independent validation cohort consisting of 18 to 20 hyperthyroidism patients and some 17 patients who later progressed to ophthalmopathy. For training and testing, the 95 to 100 patients in the discovery cohort were randomly divided in a 7:3 ratio. In addition, the study compared T-cell repertoires in thyroid tissue and in blood from six Graves' hyperthyroidism patients. After sampling, hyperthyroidism patients received methimazole starting at 30 mg daily, and ophthalmopathy patients received high-dose intravenous methylprednisolone. According to the paper, TCR Vbeta CDR3 sequencing was carried out on about 140 peripheral blood samples, which came from some 41 ophthalmopathy, under 85 hyperthyroidism and approximately 17 progressor patients.

Summary of the overall study and its limitations: No statistical method was used to fix the sample size in advance, and group allocation was not hidden from the investigators. Most expanded thyroid clonotypes (frequency above 0.001) were also found in blood, which suggests that blood repertoires may mirror thyroid immune responses. Ophthalmopathy was separated from stable hyperthyroidism by a 13 V-J signature model, with over 85% sensitivity and just over 81% specificity obtained in cross-validation and 80%/75% obtained in testing. In validation, the model predicted progression to ophthalmopathy with about 71% sensitivity and over 72% specificity, a median of 6.5 months before onset.

In this sample, this clonotype turned up many times. Its cognate antigen has yet to be identified. No much larger clonotype is one base removed from it; base qualities were not supplied. Ophthalmopathy patients had moderately to severely active disease, Clinical Activity Score of at least 3, NOSPECS grade of at least 4, and duration under 3 months. Patients with uncontrolled infections, other autoimmune diseases, pregnancy or lactation were excluded. Diagnoses were based on clinical symptoms, serum thyroxine and TRAb, thyroid ultrasound and orbital computed tomography. Ficoll-Paque density gradient centrifugation was used to isolate PBMCs from approximately 10 ml of fresh peripheral blood. Total RNA was extracted with Trizol reagent, and quality was checked on an Agilent 2100 Bioanalyzer. The TCR beta CDR3 regions were amplified from RNA transcripts. For the first round of RT-PCR on the TCR CDR3, the HTBI primer set was used together with the Qiagen OneStep RT-PCR kit. Libraries were constructed in a second round of multiplex PCR, after which size selection and purification were performed. Sequencing of the libraries was done on an Illumina HiSeq2000 using paired-end 100 bp reads. The original methods were these. SOAPnuke was used to process the raw data, throwing out any read that contained adapters or uncalled bases, had a mean Phred below 15, or lacked an exact constant-primer or identifier match. COPE v1.2.5 was used to merge the high-quality paired reads, and each unique nucleotide sequence was defined as a clonotype. Clonotypes were aligned to IMGT TRBV, TRBD and TRBJ reference segments using MiTCR v1.1. The analysis was restricted to V-J combinations with a frequency above 0.0001, which together covered about 99% of the repertoires. A TCS score was defined as the ratio of F50 (clonal expansion) to E x V (chaos), with BLOSUM62-based TCRdist applied between CDR3 peptides within each V-J. Welch's t-statistics and random forest reduced approximately 520 V-J features to some 14, which were used in a naive Bayes classifier (R e1071). TCRdb trimmed the raw reads at Q25, called clones with MiXCR and kept productive beta chains. CDR3 protein sequences are deduplicated, and each keeps its most common genes and DNA. The V and J calls come from TCRdb's annotation, not from the publication. This sample gives some 370,000 distinct CDR3 sequences in total; 11% to 15% of them show up just once. Around 28% of the sample is held by the ten biggest clonotypes.

The sequence came from a man aged 45 to 65 with Graves' ophthalmopathy. Sequenced: blood.

The DNA reads TGTGCCAGCTCACCTCCTGATTCTAGCGGGACGGAGACCCAGTACTTC. It specifies CASSPPDSSGTETQYF. The chain uses TRBV18 and TRBJ2-5, and 9 junction bases match TRBD2. Germline trimming amounts to 3 bases on V and 5 bases on J, with 10 as the count of junction bases outside the gene matches. Sequences KGHSH (CDR1) and LQKENI (CDR2) are obtained from the germline V gene. From cysteine to phenylalanine, the CDR3 is 16 amino acids long. Of the read, only the CDR3 DNA is kept; its 48 bases are in frame from base 1.